The text below deals with one T cell receptor (beta chain). The entry originates in a study of blood T cell repertoires in COVID-19. Study details: In each case, the material was cDNA or gDNA derived from T cells, B-cell-depleted T cells, or PBMCs.

Clones were sequenced by immunoSEQ multiplex PCR, and TCRdb holds only the in-frame ones, with some missing. The sample has approximately 42,000 clones; more than 65% are singletons. The CDR3 is 15 amino acids. The sequence was collected from an elderly man with acute or convalescent COVID-19. The sample taken for sequencing was peripheral blood. This rearrangement joins TRBV21-1 to TRBJ1-6; no DNA check was done on the table's D call, TRBD1. TRBV21-1 is deemed a pseudogene. CDR3 coding DNA: TGTGCCAGCAGCGAAGACAGGGCTCATAATTCACCCCTCCACTTT. This codes for CASSEDRAHNSPLHF.